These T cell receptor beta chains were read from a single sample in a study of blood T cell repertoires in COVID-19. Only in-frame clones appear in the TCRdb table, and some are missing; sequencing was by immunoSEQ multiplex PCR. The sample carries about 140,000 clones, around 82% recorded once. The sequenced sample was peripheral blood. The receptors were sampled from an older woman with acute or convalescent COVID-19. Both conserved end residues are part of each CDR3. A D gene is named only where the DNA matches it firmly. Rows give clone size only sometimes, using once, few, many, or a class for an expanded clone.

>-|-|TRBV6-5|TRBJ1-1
CATGQGAGPTEAFF
TGTGCCACCGGCCAAGGGGCGGGACCCACTGAAGCTTTCTTT
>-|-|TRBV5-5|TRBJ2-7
CASSLVAGWFSYEQYF
TGTGCCAGCAGCTTGGTCGCAGGGTGGTTCTCCTACGAGCAGTACTTC
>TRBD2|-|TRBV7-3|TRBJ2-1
CATNLAGGRVYNEQFF
TGTGCCACCAATTTAGCGGGAGGTAGGGTATACAATGAGCAGTTCTTC
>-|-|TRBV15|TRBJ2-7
CATSRGREKTYEQYF
TGTGCCACCAGCAGAGGGAGGGAAAAAACTTACGAGCAGTACTTC
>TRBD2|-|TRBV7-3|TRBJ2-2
CASSPRGDTGELFF
TGTGCCAGCAGCCCCCGGGGGGACACCGGGGAGCTGTTTTTT
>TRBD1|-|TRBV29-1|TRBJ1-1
CSVRSDRVDTEAFF
TGCAGCGTCAGATCCGACAGGGTGGACACTGAAGCTTTCTTT
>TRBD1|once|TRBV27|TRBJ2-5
CASSLTETGGETQYF
TGTGCCAGCAGCCTAACAGAGACAGGGGGTGAGACCCAGTACTTC
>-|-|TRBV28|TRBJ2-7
CASTGLLYEQYF
TGTGCCAGCACAGGGTTGTTGTACGAGCAGTACTTC
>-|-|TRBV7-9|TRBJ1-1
CASSLWAGNKAFF
TGTGCCAGCAGCTTATGGGCAGGGAACAAAGCTTTCTTT
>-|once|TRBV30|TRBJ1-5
CAWSVGQSNQPQHF
TGTGCCTGGAGTGTCGGACAGAGCAATCAGCCCCAGCATTTT
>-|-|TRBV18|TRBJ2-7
CASSPTAQSLYEQYF
TGTGCCAGCTCACCGACAGCCCAATCACTCTACGAGCAGTACTTC
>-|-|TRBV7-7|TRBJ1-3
CASSRSRSKGNTIYF
TGTGCCAGCAGCCGATCTAGGTCCAAAGGAAACACCATATATTTT
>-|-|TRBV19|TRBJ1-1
CASSIGGDTEAFF
TGTGCCAGTAGTATAGGCGGCGATACTGAAGCTTTCTTT
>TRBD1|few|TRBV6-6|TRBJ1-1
CASRQGITEAFF
TGTGCCAGCAGACAGGGGATCACTGAAGCTTTCTTT
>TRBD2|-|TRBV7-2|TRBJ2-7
CASSLYLAGGEQYF
TGTGCCAGCAGCTTATACCTAGCGGGAGGAGAGCAGTACTTC
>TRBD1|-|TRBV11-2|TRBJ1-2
CASSPLKGANPYGYTF
TGTGCCAGCAGCCCCCTTAAGGGGGCGAACCCCTATGGCTACACCTTC
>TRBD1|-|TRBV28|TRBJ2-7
CASLTGTGPYEQYF
TGTGCCAGCCTAACCGGGACAGGGCCCTACGAGCAGTACTTC
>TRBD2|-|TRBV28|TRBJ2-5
CASSLSSGRREETQYF
TGTGCCAGCAGTTTATCGAGCGGGAGGAGGGAAGAGACCCAGTACTTC
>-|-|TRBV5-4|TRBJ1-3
CASSLGGPSGNTIYF
TGTGCCAGCAGCTTGGGTGGCCCCTCTGGAAACACCATATATTTT
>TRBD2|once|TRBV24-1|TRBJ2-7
CATSGSGSSYEQYF
TGTGCCACCAGCGGTAGCGGGAGCTCCTACGAGCAGTACTTC
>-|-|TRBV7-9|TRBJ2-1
CASSQSGGMDNEQFF
TGTGCCAGCAGCCAGTCCGGCGGAATGGACAATGAGCAGTTCTTC
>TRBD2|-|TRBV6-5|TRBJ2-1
CASRDTGLADNEQFF
TGTGCCAGCAGAGACACTGGACTAGCAGACAATGAGCAGTTCTTC
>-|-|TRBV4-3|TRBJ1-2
CASSPELGGAGYGYTF
TGCGCCAGCAGCCCCGAGCTTGGGGGCGCGGGCTATGGCTACACCTTC
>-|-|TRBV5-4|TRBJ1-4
CASSLAGGHEKLFF
TGTGCCAGCAGCTTGGCTGGAGGGCATGAAAAACTGTTTTTT
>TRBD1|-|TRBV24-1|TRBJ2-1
CATSDARTGFPEQFF
TGTGCCACCAGTGACGCCAGGACAGGATTCCCTGAGCAGTTCTTC
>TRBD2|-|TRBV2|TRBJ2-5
CASSEFLAGGLETQYF
TGTGCCAGCAGTGAATTTCTAGCGGGAGGGCTGGAGACCCAGTACTTC
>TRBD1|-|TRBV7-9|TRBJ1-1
CASSPRGQINTEAFF
TGTGCCAGCAGCCCCCGGGGACAGATCAACACTGAAGCTTTCTTT
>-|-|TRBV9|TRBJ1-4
CASSVGATATNEKLFF
TGTGCCAGCAGCGTAGGAGCTACTGCAACTAATGAAAAACTGTTTTTT
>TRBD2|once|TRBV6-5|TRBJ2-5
CASSPSFGGGETQYF
TGTGCCAGCAGTCCCTCATTTGGCGGGGGAGAGACCCAGTACTTC
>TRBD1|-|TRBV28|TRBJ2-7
CASTDGTGGGYEQYF
TGTGCCAGCACGGACGGGACAGGGGGCGGTTACGAGCAGTACTTC
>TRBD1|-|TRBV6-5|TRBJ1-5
CASSSRDSGHQPQHF
TGTGCCAGCAGTTCCCGGGACAGCGGGCATCAGCCCCAGCATTTT
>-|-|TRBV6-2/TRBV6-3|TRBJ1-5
CASSPFGNQPQHF
TGTGCCAGCAGCCCCTTCGGCAATCAGCCCCAGCATTTT
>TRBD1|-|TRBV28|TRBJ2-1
CASSFPRGTYNEQFF
TGTGCCAGCAGTTTCCCCAGGGGGACCTACAATGAGCAGTTCTTC
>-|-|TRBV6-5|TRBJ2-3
CAAGGNSDTQYF
TGTGCCGCGGGTGGGAATTCAGATACGCAGTATTTT
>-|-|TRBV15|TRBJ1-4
CATSRDPRGNEKLFF
TGTGCCACCAGCAGAGATCCCAGGGGCAATGAAAAACTGTTTTTT
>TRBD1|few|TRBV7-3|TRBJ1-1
CASSLRDRGQAFF
TGTGCCAGCAGCTTAAGGGACAGGGGGCAAGCTTTCTTT
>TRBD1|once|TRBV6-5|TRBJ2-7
CASSYLGQGAYEQYF
TGTGCCAGCAGTTACTTGGGACAGGGGGCCTACGAGCAGTACTTC
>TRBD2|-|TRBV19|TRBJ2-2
CASSHTSADGELFF
TGTGCCAGTAGTCACACTAGCGCGGACGGGGAGCTGTTTTTT
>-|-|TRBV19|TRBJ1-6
CASSSFQGGSPLHF
TGTGCCAGTAGTTCATTTCAGGGTGGCTCACCCCTCCACTTT
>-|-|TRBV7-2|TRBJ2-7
CASSPPTGYEQYF
TGTGCCAGCAGCCCCCCTACTGGCTACGAGCAGTACTTC